The present entry profiles one T cell receptor (beta chain) with its context. CDR1 and CDR2 (germline): MDHEN, SYDVKM. This CDR3 contains 15 residues. The ends were cut back, 1 base at V and 4 bases at J, with 13 bases in the middle. This specimen belongs to a study of control samples from healthy donors and cancer patients. The data were produced by immunoSEQ multiplex PCR, yet TCRdb's version contains in-frame clones alone and is incomplete. The table lists some 200,000 clones, 91% of them singletons. What was sequenced was blood. The receptor was derived from a woman aged 25-40 years in good health. The V gene is TRBV28, the J gene TRBJ2-5, with D perhaps TRBD1 or TRBD2 (6 bases each). In DNA, the CDR3 is TGTGCCAGCAGTTTATATAGCGGAGGGGGAGAGACCCAGTACTTC. It specifies CASSLYSGGGETQYF.